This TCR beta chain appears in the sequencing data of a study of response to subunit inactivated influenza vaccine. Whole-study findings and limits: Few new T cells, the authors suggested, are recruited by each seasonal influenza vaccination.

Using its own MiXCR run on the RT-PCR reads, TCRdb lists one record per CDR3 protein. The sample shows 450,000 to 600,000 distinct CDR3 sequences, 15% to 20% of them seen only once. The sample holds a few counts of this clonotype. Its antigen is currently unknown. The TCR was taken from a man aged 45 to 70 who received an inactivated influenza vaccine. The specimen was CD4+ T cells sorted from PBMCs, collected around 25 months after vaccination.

CDR3 sequence: CSASRQGAGTEAFF. The CDR3 DNA reads TGCAGTGCTAGCCGACAGGGGGCAGGCACTGAAGCTTTCTTT. The rearrangement joins TRBV20-1 to TRBJ1-1, with TRBD1 matching 10 bases. In germline, CDR1 is DFQATT, CDR2 SNEGSKA (reference sequence). V shed 3 bases, J shed 4 bases, and the junction held 5 bases outside the gene matches. The length of the CDR3 is 14 residues.